Sequencing of this TCR beta chain was carried out in a study of CD8 T cells in ankylosing spondylitis. Germline V gene lookup returns CDR1 SQVTM and CDR2 ANQGSEA. The junction had 4 bases not matched to a gene; V was cut back by 6 bases and J by 3 bases. This CDR3 region has 13 residues. Library preparation for TCR beta used quantitative 5'-RACE with molecular barcodes. TCRdb reanalysed the 5' RACE reads using MiXCR and keeps one entry per CDR3 protein. Here the sample spans some 180,000 distinct CDR3 sequences, over 15% being singletons. Ten or more counts support this clonotype. The antigen remains unidentified. Study-level findings and limits: Blood from ankylosing spondylitis patients appeared to carry a characteristic roughly 8-variant TCR beta motif. Matched synovial fluid from ankylosing spondylitis patients was reported to be enriched for disease-linked clones. Past studies reported some motif variants in reactive arthritis synovial fluid and blood.

The receptor's source is a male donor aged 5 to 29 with ankylosing spondylitis or in good health (not recorded which). Sequenced sample: blood, either unsorted or a sorted T cell fraction (not recorded which). The J gene is TRBJ2-3, the V gene TRBV29-1; 9 bases match TRBD2. CDR3 amino acids: CSVVAGVTDTQYF. As DNA, the CDR3 is TGCAGCGTCGTAGCGGGAGTGACAGATACGCAGTATTTT.